The rows below give T cell receptor beta chains drawn from one sample of a study of vaccination effects on CD4 cells after COVID-19. For these TCRs, the target antigens are not known. Profiling relied on immunoSEQ multiplex PCR, and the TCRdb table lists in-frame clones only, not all of them. The sample shows about 11,000 clones, roughly 70% of them seen only once. The source material was CD4+ T cells from PBMCs cultured with HCoV-229E spike peptides, sampled before COVID-19 vaccination. These receptors came from a human donor who received a COVID-19 vaccine. Each CDR3 is given with its conserved first and last residue. A D gene is named only where the DNA matches it firmly. Size tells how often a clone was seen (once, few, many) or the class of an expanded clone, and some rows leave it out.

j_call: TRBJ1-2
clone_size: .
v_call: TRBV27
d_call: .
cdr3_nt: TGTGCCAGCAGTTACGCGGGGTTGGATGGCTACACCTTC
cdr3_aa: CASSYAGLDGYTF

j_call: TRBJ2-7
clone_size: .
v_call: TRBV7-9
d_call: .
cdr3_nt: TGTGCCAGCAGCTTAACCTGGAGGGACGGTGCCTACGAGCAGTACTTC
cdr3_aa: CASSLTWRDGAYEQYF

j_call: TRBJ1-1
clone_size: .
v_call: TRBV18
d_call: .
cdr3_nt: TGTGCCAGCTCACCACAGAACACTGAAGCTTTCTTT
cdr3_aa: CASSPQNTEAFF

j_call: TRBJ2-5
clone_size: .
v_call: TRBV19
d_call: TRBD2
cdr3_nt: TGTGCCAGTAGTAGCGGGGGGGCCGGAGAGACCCAGTACTTC
cdr3_aa: CASSSGGAGETQYF

j_call: TRBJ2-7
clone_size: .
v_call: TRBV5-4
d_call: TRBD1
cdr3_nt: TGTGCCAGCAGCTTGGCCGGGACAGACAAGGAAAGGCAGTACTTC
cdr3_aa: CASSLAGTDKERQYF

j_call: TRBJ1-2
clone_size: .
v_call: TRBV5-1
d_call: .
cdr3_nt: TGCGCCAGCAGCCAACCGTCGCGCTATGGCTACACCTTC
cdr3_aa: CASSQPSRYGYTF

j_call: TRBJ2-3
clone_size: once
v_call: TRBV11-3
d_call: .
cdr3_nt: TGTGCCAGCAGCTTTGACAGAGGCACAGATACGCAGTATTTT
cdr3_aa: CASSFDRGTDTQYF

j_call: TRBJ1-1
clone_size: .
v_call: TRBV5-1
d_call: TRBD1
cdr3_nt: TGCGCCAGCAGCTTGGGGGGGGGACAGGGGACTGAAGCTTTCTTT
cdr3_aa: CASSLGGGQGTEAFF

j_call: TRBJ1-6
clone_size: .
v_call: TRBV5-4
d_call: .
cdr3_nt: TGTGCCAGCAGCTTGGAGGTTCATTCGGGTTCACCCCTCCACTTT
cdr3_aa: CASSLEVHSGSPLHF

j_call: TRBJ1-3
clone_size: .
v_call: TRBV11-2
d_call: .
cdr3_nt: TGTGCCAGCAGCTCCTCCCGCTCTGGAAACACCATATATTTT
cdr3_aa: CASSSSRSGNTIYF

j_call: TRBJ1-1
clone_size: .
v_call: TRBV11-1
d_call: .
cdr3_nt: TGTGCCAGCAGCACATCGACAGGGAACACTGAAGCTTTCTTT
cdr3_aa: CASSTSTGNTEAFF

j_call: TRBJ1-6
clone_size: few
v_call: TRBV5-1
d_call: TRBD1
cdr3_nt: TGCGCCAGCAGATCGACAGGGGCCGAATCACCCCTCCACTTT
cdr3_aa: CASRSTGAESPLHF

j_call: TRBJ2-3
clone_size: once
v_call: TRBV6-4
d_call: TRBD1
cdr3_nt: TGTGCCAGCAGTGACTCGGGACAGGGGACAGATACGCAGTATTTT
cdr3_aa: CASSDSGQGTDTQYF

j_call: TRBJ2-6
clone_size: .
v_call: TRBV6-1
d_call: .
cdr3_nt: TGTGCCAGCAGTGAACGGAGCTCTGGGGCCAACGTCCTGACTTTC
cdr3_aa: CASSERSSGANVLTF

j_call: TRBJ2-1
clone_size: .
v_call: TRBV11-3
d_call: TRBD2
cdr3_nt: TGTGCCAGCAGCCGGGAGGCGGGAGGAATCAATGAGCAGTTCTTC
cdr3_aa: CASSREAGGINEQFF

j_call: TRBJ1-1
clone_size: .
v_call: TRBV29-1
d_call: TRBD1
cdr3_nt: TGCAGCGTAGACCGGGACAGTAACACTGAAGCTTTCTTT
cdr3_aa: CSVDRDSNTEAFF

j_call: TRBJ1-4
clone_size: .
v_call: TRBV2
d_call: .
cdr3_nt: TGTGCCAGCAGTCTCGATGAAAAACTGTTTTTT
cdr3_aa: CASSLDEKLFF

j_call: TRBJ1-5
clone_size: .
v_call: TRBV27
d_call: .
cdr3_nt: TGTGCCAGCAGTTTAAGGGGGGCGCTTGGCCAGCCCCAGCATTTT
cdr3_aa: CASSLRGALGQPQHF